One sample yielded the 23 T cell receptor beta chains listed below, sequenced in a study of cytotoxic CD8 clonotypes in ibrutinib-treated CLL. Sequencing was performed with immunoSEQ multiplex PCR; in TCRdb, only in-frame clones are kept and a portion is missing. The sample has under 150,000 clones; around four fifths are singletons. The sample in question was PBMCs, obtained after 24 months of ibrutinib treatment. All receptors derive from a human donor with chronic lymphocytic leukemia.

The V call is TRBV18, the J call TRBJ1-4; D gene uncertain. V lost 6 bases and J lost 3, with 11 bases in between. CDR1 is KGHSH and CDR2 is LQKENI in the germline V gene. The CDR3 totals 14 residues. DNA for the CDR3: TGTGCCAGCTCGTCTGCGGGGTCTAATGAAAAACTGTTTTTT. Amino acids: CASSSAGSNEKLFF. Complete variable domain (other parts from reference TRBV18 and TRBJ1-4): NAGVMQNPRHLVRRRGQEARLRCSPMKGHSHVYWYRQLPEEGLKFMVYLQKENIIDESGMPKERFSAEFPKEGPSILRIQQVVRGDSAAYFCASSSAGSNEKLFFGSGTQLSVL.

The chain is built from TRBV5-3 and TRBJ1-2, with 12 bases identical to TRBD1. TRBV5-3 is noted as an ORF with a role that remains uncertain. J gave up 7 bases and V 4 bases, and 11 bases lay outside the gene matches. The CDR3 has 16 amino acids. CDR3 region: CARSLERGTGGGGYTF. DNA for the CDR3: TGTGCCAGAAGCCTGGAGAGGGGGACAGGGGGCGGTGGCTACACCTTC.

V usage is TRBV7-9 and J usage is TRBJ1-6; TRBD1 matches 8 bases. The V segment lost 5 bases and the J segment 7 bases; nucleotides outside the gene matches: 4. The CDR3 runs to 14 residues. Germline CDR1 SEHNR, CDR2 FQNEAQ (reference sequence). CDR3 protein: CASSIGQGNSPLHF. CDR3 sequence (DNA): TGTGCCAGCAGCATCGGACAGGGAAATTCACCCCTCCACTTT.

This chain connects TRBV28 to TRBJ1-4, with D unclear. The CDR3 is 12 residues long. The V and J ends lost 6 bases and 8 bases respectively, with 10 bases between them. Per the germline V gene, CDR1 is MDHEN and CDR2 is SYDVKM. CDR3 sequence: CASRDTREKLFF. CDR3 coding DNA: TGTGCCAGCAGGGATACGCGGGAAAAACTGTTTTTT.

This chain joins TRBV9 and TRBJ2-1; D call uncertain. This CDR3 has 12 amino acids. Germline V CDR1 and CDR2: SGDLS, YYNGEE. Trimming shortened V by 4 bases and J by 5 bases, and 7 bases separated the two germline ends. CDR3 coding DNA: TGTGCCAGCAGCCCCCAAGACAATGAGCAGTTCTTC. Amino acids: CASSPQDNEQFF.

V and J are TRBV28 and TRBJ2-7; possibly TRBD2 for D (6 bases). Germline V gene lookup returns CDR1 MDHEN and CDR2 SYDVKM. The ends were cut back, 5 bases at V and 3 bases at J, with 14 bases in the middle. CDR3 size: 14 residues. CDR3 nucleotides: TGTGCCAGCAGTCCTGTAGTGGGGGGCTACGAGCAGTACTTC. This encodes CASSPVVGGYEQYF.

The V and J genes are TRBV10-1 and TRBJ2-3, with 10 bases matching TRBD1. The CDR3 has 13 residues. V lost 6 bases, J lost 5 bases, and 2 bases stayed unmatched. Germline V lookup: CDR1 WNHNN, CDR2 SYGVQD (reference sequence). This CDR3 is CASSRDRGDTQYF. The CDR3, as DNA: TGCGCCAGCAGCCGGGACAGGGGAGATACGCAGTATTTT.

The chain joins TRBV11-2 to TRBJ2-7, with D possibly TRBD1 on 6 matching bases. This CDR3 region has 12 residues. With 5 bases removed from V and 3 bases from J, the gap between germline ends came to 8 bases. Per the germline V gene, CDR1 is SGHAT and CDR2 is FQNNGV. CDR3 DNA sequence: TGTGCCAGCAGCCCACAGGGCTACGAGCAGTACTTC. Translation: CASSPQGYEQYF.

Of note for this clone: Distinct nucleotide sequences in the sample also encode this CDR3. The CDR3 loop reads CASSSQGGTEAFF. The DNA for the CDR3 is TGTGCCAGCAGCTCGCAGGGCGGCACTGAAGCTTTCTTT. The chain joins TRBV7-2 to TRBJ1-1; a weak D match, TRBD1 (5 bases). The CDR3 spans 13 residues. Germline values: CDR1 SGHTA, CDR2 FQGNSA. The germline V and J ends were trimmed by 4 bases and 4 bases, with 10 bases remaining between them.

This chain connects TRBV6-5 to TRBJ1-2; D possibly corresponds to TRBD1 (5 bases). Trimming took off 0 bases at V and 3 bases at J, with 11 bases between the two ends. This CDR3 has 15 residues. Germline lookup yields CDR1 MNHEY and CDR2 SVGAGI. The CDR3, as DNA: TGTGCCAGCAGTTACTCGGGCAGGGTGGACTATGGCTACACCTTC. It yields the protein CASSYSGRVDYGYTF.

The J gene is TRBJ2-3, the V gene TRBV7-2; 7 bases line up with TRBD2. Germline CDR1 is SGHTA and CDR2 is FQGNSA. This CDR3 spans 15 amino acids. V lost 5 bases and J lost 3; bases outside the gene matches: 8. The CDR3 protein is CASSPAGWGTDTQYF. CDR3 coding DNA: TGTGCCAGCAGCCCAGCGGGGTGGGGAACAGATACGCAGTATTTT.

The gene calls are TRBV10-3 and TRBJ2-3; D uncertain. There are 13 residues in the CDR3. The germline V gene has CDR1 ENHRY and CDR2 SYGVKD. V lost 2 bases and J lost 1, with 4 bases in between. CDR3 in amino acids: CAISETRTDTQYF. In DNA, the CDR3 is TGTGCCATCAGTGAGACACGCACAGATACGCAGTATTTT.

The V and J genes are TRBV6-1 and TRBJ2-2, with 9 bases identical to TRBD1. In germline, CDR1 is MNHNS, CDR2 SASEGT. The length of the CDR3 is 15 residues. The junction had 7 bases not matched to a gene; V was cut back by 6 bases and J by 5 bases. This CDR3 is CASSLGQGNTGELFF. The CDR3 bases are TGTGCCAGCAGCCTGGGACAGGGTAATACCGGGGAGCTGTTTTTT.

V is TRBV10-1 and J is TRBJ2-5; D possibly corresponds to TRBD2 (6 bases). Germline assignment: CDR1 WNHNN and CDR2 SYGVQD (reference sequence). V dropped 2 bases and J dropped 1 base, with 8 bases sitting between them. CDR3 length: 14 amino acids. CDR3 protein: CASSEGGSQETQYF. DNA for the CDR3: TGCGCCAGCAGTGAGGGGGGGTCCCAAGAGACCCAGTACTTC.

This clone came up once. The chain is built from TRBV5-6 and TRBJ1-2, with 11 bases lining up with TRBD1. The CDR3 has 14 amino acids. V gave up 4 bases and J gave up 7 bases; unmatched junction bases: 6. The germline V gene encodes CDR1 SGHDT and CDR2 YYEEEE. CDR3 in amino acids: CASSHPGQGGGYTF. The DNA of the CDR3 is TGTGCCAGCAGCCATCCGGGACAGGGGGGTGGCTACACCTTC.

As regards this clone: The junction departs from the called germline gene at one end, perhaps through a read error. This chain joins TRBV11-2 and TRBJ1-2; D unclear. This CDR3 has 11 residues. Germline V gene data show CDR1 as SGHAT and CDR2 as FQNNGV. This CDR3 is CASSLPYPTDF. CDR3 coding DNA: TGTGCCAGCAGCTTACCTTACCCAACCGACTTC.

The chain joins TRBV2 to TRBJ2-2, with 7 bases matching TRBD1. Germline V lookup: CDR1 SNHLY, CDR2 FYNNEI. This CDR3 comprises 14 residues. V lost 3 bases to trimming and J lost 9 bases; unmatched junction nucleotides: 7. CDR3 residues: CASSEGTDPRELFF. CDR3 DNA: TGTGCCAGCAGTGAGGGGACAGATCCCCGGGAGCTGTTTTTT. The full variable domain, in which reference TRBV2 and TRBJ2-2 provide the parts outside the CDR3, is EPEVTQTPSHQVTQMGQEVILRCVPISNHLYFYWYRQILGQKVEFLVSFYNNEISEKSEIFDDQFSVERPDGSNFTLKIRSTKLEDSAMYFCASSEGTDPRELFFGEGSRLTVL.

A remark on this clone: The junction does not match germline at one end; this may be a read error. The chain links TRBV14 to TRBJ2-7; possibly TRBD1 for D (5 bases). Germline V gene sequence: CDR1 SGHDN, CDR2 FVKESK. The CDR3 runs 11 residues. CDR3 amino acids: CASSQDVRVVF. CDR3 in DNA: TGTGCCAGCAGCCAAGATGTCAGGGTAGTCTTC.

The V call is TRBV6-5, the J call TRBJ1-2, with D perhaps matching TRBD1 (5 bases). The CDR3 runs to 14 residues. V lost 7 bases and J 8 bases, leaving 20 bases between the germline ends. Germline values: CDR1 MNHEY, CDR2 SVGAGI. The CDR3 DNA sequence: TGTGCCAGCACCGATTTTGGGACGGCCAAGGGCTACACCTTC. This translates into CASTDFGTAKGYTF.

The chain employs TRBV7-2 and TRBJ1-1, with D possibly TRBD1 on 5 matching bases. Germline assignment: CDR1 SGHTA and CDR2 FQGNSA. V lost 6 bases to trimming and J lost 0 bases, with 8 bases between them. The length of the CDR3 is 13 residues. CDR3 in amino acids: CASSGQVNTEAFF. The CDR3 DNA reads TGTGCCAGCAGTGGACAAGTGAACACTGAAGCTTTCTTT.

The rearrangement uses TRBV4-1 and TRBJ1-1; 7 bases are a match to TRBD1. This CDR3 spans 16 amino acids. J gave up 1 base and V 5 bases, and 10 bases lay outside the gene matches. Germline V CDR1 and CDR2: MGHRA, YSYEKL. CDR3 sequence (DNA): TGCGCCAGCAGCGCCCCAGGGGGTCTCAAGAACACTGAAGCTTTCTTT. Protein product: CASSAPGGLKNTEAFF.

The sample holds a few counts of this clone. The chain links TRBV5-4 to TRBJ2-7; a possible D gene is TRBD1 (6 bases). V gave up 5 bases and J gave up 0 bases, with 15 bases separating them. Germline V lookup: CDR1 SGHNT, CDR2 YYREEE (reference sequence). This CDR3 spans 15 amino acids. The CDR3 DNA is TGTGCCAGCAGATACGACAGGACTCTCTCCTACGAGCAGTACTTC. Translated: CASRYDRTLSYEQYF.

J is TRBJ2-7 and V is TRBV4-3; D uncertain. CDR3 length: 16 residues. The V end was cut by 0 bases, the J end by 1 base, with 13 bases between. Germline CDR1 LGHNA, CDR2 YSLEER. CDR3 protein: CASSQDRLGSSYEQYF. CDR3 in DNA: TGCGCCAGCAGCCAAGATCGTCTAGGGTCGTCCTACGAGCAGTACTTC.